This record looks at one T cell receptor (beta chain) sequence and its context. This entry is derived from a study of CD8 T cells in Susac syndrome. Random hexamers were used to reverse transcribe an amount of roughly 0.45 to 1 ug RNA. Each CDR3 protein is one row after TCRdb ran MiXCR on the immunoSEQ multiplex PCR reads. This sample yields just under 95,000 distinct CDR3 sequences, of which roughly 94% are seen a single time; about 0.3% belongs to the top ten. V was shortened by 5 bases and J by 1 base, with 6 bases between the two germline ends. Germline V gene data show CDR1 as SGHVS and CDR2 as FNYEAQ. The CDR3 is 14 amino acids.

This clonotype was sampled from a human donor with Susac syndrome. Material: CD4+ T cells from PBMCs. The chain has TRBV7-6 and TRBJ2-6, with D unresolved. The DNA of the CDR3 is TGTGCCAGCAGCCGTAGGTCTGGGGCCAACGTCCTGACTTTC. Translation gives CASSRRSGANVLTF.